These 22 T cell receptor beta chains were sequenced from one sample in a study of vaccination effects on CD4 cells after COVID-19. Culturing for 10 to 11 days preceded CD4+ T cell isolation. These receptors lack a known antigen. Libraries were prepared by immunoSEQ multiplex PCR; TCRdb keeps only in-frame clonotypes and omits some of them. The sample carries about 46,000 clones, 60% to 80% recorded once. This specimen consisted of CD4+ T cells from PBMCs cultured without peptide, obtained before COVID-19 vaccination. Receptors were obtained from a human donor who had a prior SARS-CoV-2 infection.

This rearrangement joins TRBV7-9 to TRBJ2-4; a possible D gene is TRBD1 (6 bases). This CDR3 is 17 amino acids long. Germline CDR1 and CDR2: SEHNR and FQNEAQ (reference sequence). Trimming left V 5 bases short and J 1 base short, with 18 bases between. For the CDR3, the DNA is TGTGCCAGCAGCGCCACAGGGCCCGGTTTCGCCAAAAACATTCAGTACTTC. This codes for CASSATGPGFAKNIQYF.

Here the CDR3 DNA reads TGTGCCAGTAGTATGCTTAGCGGGGGGGTCACAGATACGCAGTATTTT. Amino acid sequence: CASSMLSGGVTDTQYF. The chain carries TRBV19 and TRBJ2-3; 11 bases fit TRBD2. The CDR3 loop spans 16 amino acids. V was clipped by 3 bases and J by 2 bases; unmatched bases: 4. The germline V gene encodes CDR1 LNHDA and CDR2 SQIVND (reference sequence).

This clone was observed a handful of times. The chain carries TRBV5-4 and TRBJ1-2; 7 bases map to TRBD1. The germline gives CDR1 SGHNT, CDR2 YYREEE (reference sequence). J lost 2 bases, V lost 4 bases, and 2 bases had no gene match. The CDR3 runs to 13 residues. CDR3 DNA: TGTGCCAGCAGCCCGACAGGGAACTATGGCTACACCTTC. This encodes CASSPTGNYGYTF.

This clone was recorded only once. The chain uses TRBV6-6 and TRBJ2-5; D is possibly TRBD2 (5 bases). Per the germline V gene, CDR1 is MNHNY and CDR2 is SVGAGI (reference sequence). V shed 2 bases and J shed 5 bases, with 15 bases lying between them. CDR3 length: 15 amino acids. DNA for the CDR3: TGTGCCAGCAGTTACAGGGCGCTAGGCGGGGAGACCCAGTACTTC. It encodes CASSYRALGGETQYF.

The chain has TRBV2 and TRBJ1-4, with 7 bases fitting TRBD1. The germline V gene has CDR1 SNHLY and CDR2 FYNNEI. CDR3 length: 18 amino acids. Trimming took 6 bases from V and 0 from J; bases not matched to a gene: 13. The CDR3 bases are TGTGCCAGCAGCGGATCACCGGGACAGTCCCCAACTAATGAAAAACTGTTTTTT. Residues: CASSGSPGQSPTNEKLFF.

CDR3 in amino acids: CASSLQDPETQYF. CDR3 nucleotides: TGTGCCAGCAGCTTACAAGACCCAGAGACCCAGTACTTC. The chain combines TRBV13 with TRBJ2-5; unclear D gene. The germline V and J ends were trimmed by 2 bases and 4 bases, with 8 bases remaining between them. Germline CDR1 PRHDT, CDR2 FYEKMQ (reference sequence). The CDR3 spans 13 residues.

This clone was observed once. The V call is TRBV7-9, the J call TRBJ2-7, with D possibly matching TRBD1 (6 bases). The CDR3 is 12 residues long. Trimming shortened V by 6 bases and J by 5 bases, and 11 bases separated the two germline ends. Germline V lookup: CDR1 SEHNR, CDR2 FQNEAQ (reference sequence). The CDR3 DNA reads TGTGCCAGCAGGACAGGTCCCCACGAGCAGTACTTC. Translated: CASRTGPHEQYF.

The chain joins TRBV4-1 to TRBJ1-2; the D gene is possibly TRBD1 (6 bases). Looked up from germline, CDR1 is MGHRA and CDR2 is YSYEKL. The CDR3 is 15 amino acids. Trimming took off 0 bases at V and 3 bases at J, with 11 bases between the two ends. CDR3 amino acids: CASSQDGGGDYGYTF. The CDR3 DNA sequence: TGCGCCAGCAGCCAAGATGGAGGGGGTGACTATGGCTACACCTTC.

This chain connects TRBV30 to TRBJ1-6; a possible D gene is TRBD1 (6 bases). Trimming left V 4 bases short and J 10 bases short, with 20 bases between. The CDR3 has 15 amino acids. Per germline, CDR1 GTSNPN and CDR2 SVGIG (reference sequence). CDR3 bases: TGTGCCTGGACTACGGTGGGGGCCCCAACGTCACCCCTCCACTTT. Protein product: CAWTTVGAPTSPLHF.

The chain employs TRBV24-1 and TRBJ2-5; 9 nucleotides line up with TRBD1. Per germline, CDR1 KGHDR and CDR2 SFDVKD. CDR3 size: 15 residues. V lost 2 bases to trimming and J lost 5 bases; unmatched junction nucleotides: 5. CDR3: CATSDSTTGGETQYF. As DNA, the CDR3 is TGTGCCACCAGTGATTCCACAACAGGGGGCGAGACCCAGTACTTC.

The V gene is TRBV30, the J gene TRBJ1-1, with a possible D match to TRBD1 (6 bases). The CDR3 spans 12 residues. Germline V CDR1 and CDR2: GTSNPN, SVGIG (reference sequence). Trimming pared 3 bases from V and 11 bases from J, leaving 16 bases between. Here the CDR3 DNA reads TGTGCCTGGAGCCCGAACAGGGTCCCCGCTTTCTTT. Its protein product is CAWSPNRVPAFF.

V usage is TRBV5-1 and J usage is TRBJ2-3; D is undetermined. V was pared by 3 bases and J by 8 bases, with 13 bases between. This CDR3 comprises 13 residues. Germline V CDR1 and CDR2: SGHRS, YFSETQ. CDR3 coding DNA: TGCGCCAGCAGCTCCGAAGGGTTTGGTACGCAGTATTTT. Protein product: CASSSEGFGTQYF.

The V call is TRBV11-2, the J call TRBJ1-1, with 10 bases lining up with TRBD1. V shed 5 bases, J shed 3 bases, and the junction held 9 bases outside the gene matches. The CDR3 is 16 residues long. The V gene's germline CDR1 is SGHAT and CDR2 FQNNGV. Here the CDR3 DNA reads TGTGCCAGCAGCCCTGGGACAGGGGTAGTATACACTGAAGCTTTCTTT. It yields the protein CASSPGTGVVYTEAFF.

The chain links TRBV30 to TRBJ2-1, with TRBD2 matching over 7 bases. The CDR3 spans 12 residues. The germline V gene encodes CDR1 GTSNPN and CDR2 SVGIG (reference sequence). V shed 7 bases and J 9 bases; nucleotides not matched to a gene: 9. The CDR3 loop is CASSSGNGEQFF. In DNA, the CDR3 is TGTGCCTCCTCCAGCGGGAATGGTGAGCAGTTCTTC.

The V gene is TRBV5-5, the J gene TRBJ2-5; D possibly corresponds to TRBD2 (7 bases). V lost 0 bases to trimming and J lost 1 base, with 22 bases between them. The CDR3 extends over 19 amino acids. Germline V gives CDR1 SGHKS, CDR2 YYEKEE (reference sequence). Here the CDR3 reads CASSLAASLRGGPQETQYF. CDR3 DNA: TGTGCCAGCAGCTTGGCGGCGTCCCTGCGCGGGGGCCCCCAAGAGACCCAGTACTTC.

The chain has TRBV6-1 and TRBJ2-5; tentatively, D is TRBD2 (5 bases). This CDR3 contains 13 residues. The germline CDR1 and CDR2 sequences are MNHNS and SASEGT. The V end lost 3 bases, the J end lost 7 bases, and 12 bases lay between the germline ends. CDR3 loop: CASSERADGTQYF. CDR3 DNA: TGTGCCAGCAGTGAGAGGGCCGATGGGACCCAGTACTTC.

In its sample, this clone was seen a few times. This rearrangement joins TRBV7-3 to TRBJ1-6; 7 nucleotides line up with TRBD1. There are 13 residues in the CDR3. V lost 5 bases, J lost 7 bases, and 2 bases stayed unmatched. Germline assignment: CDR1 SGHTA and CDR2 FQGTGA. The DNA of the CDR3 is TGTGCCAGCAGCCCGACAGGGAATTCACCCCTCCACTTT. Protein: CASSPTGNSPLHF.

The V gene is TRBV2, the J gene TRBJ1-1; D not certain. CDR1 SNHLY and CDR2 FYNNEI come from the germline V gene. Between the trimmed V and J ends, which lost 7 bases and 10 bases, there was a span of 13 bases. The CDR3 consists of 11 residues. DNA for the CDR3: TGTGCCAGCACCATCAGCTCCCGAGCTTTCTTT. It encodes CASTISSRAFF.

This clone appeared a few times. The genes are TRBV20-1 and TRBJ2-2, with a tentative D call TRBD2 (7 bases). Trimming cost V 3 bases and J 5 bases, with 13 bases left between them. This CDR3 spans 14 amino acids. Germline lookup yields CDR1 DFQATT and CDR2 SNEGSKA (reference sequence). The CDR3 DNA follows: TGCAGTGCTAGTTCACAGGGACTAACCGGGGAGCTGTTTTTT. Protein product: CSASSQGLTGELFF.

This clone was recorded a few times. This chain joins TRBV4-3 and TRBJ2-7, with D maybe TRBD1 (5 bases). Germline V lookup: CDR1 LGHNA, CDR2 YSLEER. This CDR3 has 16 residues. Deletions cut 0 bases from V and 2 bases from J, with 14 bases between. CDR3 region: CASSQEPQGSPYEQYF. In nucleotides, the CDR3 is TGCGCCAGCAGCCAAGAACCGCAGGGTAGTCCCTACGAGCAGTACTTC.

This clone was seen a few times. The rearrangement uses TRBV2 and TRBJ2-5; 9 bases are shared with TRBD2. There are 13 residues in the CDR3. The V segment lost 6 bases and the J segment 11 bases; nucleotides outside the gene matches: 10. Germline assignment: CDR1 SNHLY and CDR2 FYNNEI. Here the CDR3 reads CASRRLAVEAQYF. DNA for the CDR3: TGTGCCAGCAGAAGACTAGCGGTAGAGGCACAGTACTTC.

This clone occurred once. The J gene is TRBJ2-1, the V gene TRBV18; 7 bases map to TRBD2. V gave up 1 base and J gave up 5 bases; unmatched junction bases: 8. The CDR3 sequence is 16 residues long. Germline values: CDR1 KGHSH, CDR2 LQKENI. The CDR3 protein is CASSPRSAGPHNEQFF. CDR3 DNA: TGTGCCAGCTCACCACGTTCAGCGGGACCTCACAATGAGCAGTTCTTC.